The clone carrying this T cell receptor (beta chain) has ten or more counts. Antigen unknown. With the read ending 3 residues before the CDR3 end, the germline J gene is used to fill in that end. Produced via immunoSEQ multiplex PCR; TCRdb's table is partial and in-frame only. The sample contains about 64,000 clones, none of them singletons. This sample is part of a study of T cell clonality in common variable immunodeficiency. Each donor provided about 5 to 9 ml of heparinized whole blood. V dropped 3 bases and J dropped 5; count of bases not matched to a gene: 9. Germline V gene data show CDR1 as GTSNPN and CDR2 as SVGIG (reference sequence). The CDR3 runs to 15 residues. Broader study findings: Patient heterogeneity in the CVID cohort limited correlations between repertoire features and clinical complications.

The chain couples TRBV30 to TRBJ1-2; 10 bases match TRBD1. Sequenced: peripheral blood mononuclear cells. The clonotype was recovered from a person aged 18 to 75 in good health. CDR3 amino acids: CAWRKGQGGHYGYTF. The DNA read from the CDR3 is TGTGCCTGGAGAAAAGGACAGGGGGGCCATTATGGC.